A selection of T cell receptor beta chains follows, all from one sample in a study of CD8 T cells in ankylosing spondylitis. One entry per CDR3 protein, called by TCRdb with MiXCR from the 5' RACE reads. This table has a few hundred thousand distinct CDR3 sequences, about 10% appearing once. Sequenced: blood, either unsorted or a sorted T cell fraction (not recorded which). The receptor source for this set is a male donor with ankylosing spondylitis or in good health (not recorded which). CDR3s include the opening cysteine and the closing phenylalanine or tryptophan. Each record gives: clone size, J gene, D gene, V gene, CDR3 protein, CDR3 DNA. A D gene is named only where the DNA matches it firmly. The listing skips clone size in some rows; elsewhere it reads once, few, many or a size class.

few	TRBJ2-1	-	TRBV2	CASGRSRDFSNEQFF	TGTGCCAGCGGGCGCTCACGGGACTTCTCAAATGAGCAGTTCTTC
few	TRBJ2-3	TRBD2	TRBV19	CATQTGGQDTQYF	TGTGCCACCCAAACGGGGGGGCAAGATACGCAGTATTTT
-	TRBJ2-7	-	TRBV6-1	CASSEAWGVRYEQYF	TGTGCCAGCAGTGAAGCGTGGGGGGTTAGGTACGAGCAGTACTTC
many	TRBJ1-6	TRBD1	TRBV5-1	CASSYYSGTGTNNSPLHF	TGCGCCAGCAGCTACTACTCCGGGACAGGGACAAATAATTCACCCCTCCACTTT
many	TRBJ2-3	-	TRBV7-6	CASRQRYEDTQYF	TGTGCCAGCCGACAGCGCTACGAGGATACGCAGTATTTT
many	TRBJ1-2	-	TRBV10-3	CAISELLPGPTPSYGYTF	TGTGCCATCAGTGAGCTCTTACCCGGCCCGACACCGAGCTATGGCTACACCTTC
many	TRBJ2-3	TRBD2	TRBV15	CATSREVSGGPADTQYF	TGTGCCACCAGCAGAGAGGTGTCGGGGGGGCCTGCAGATACGCAGTATTTT
-	TRBJ1-2	-	TRBV5-1	CASSVTGSGGYTF	TGCGCCAGCAGCGTCACAGGGTCGGGTGGCTACACCTTC
-	TRBJ2-2	TRBD1	TRBV6-1	CASSPGGFAGELFF	TGTGCCAGCAGCCCAGGGGGCTTCGCCGGGGAGCTGTTTTTT
many	TRBJ1-2	-	TRBV12-3/TRBV12-4	CASSLALGQVHGYTF	TGTGCCAGCAGTTTAGCGCTCGGGCAGGTTCATGGCTACACCTTC
many	TRBJ2-1	-	TRBV6-5	CASSLALQGQQFF	TGTGCCAGCAGTTTGGCACTACAGGGTCAGCAGTTCTTC
-	TRBJ1-1	-	TRBV27	CASSPGRGAANLNTEAFF	TGTGCCAGCAGCCCCGGGAGGGGGGCCGCCAACCTGAACACTGAAGCTTTCTTT
few	TRBJ2-1	TRBD1	TRBV2	CASSGRGRNEQFF	TGTGCCAGCAGTGGCAGGGGGCGGAATGAGCAGTTCTTC
-	TRBJ2-2	-	TRBV12-3/TRBV12-4	CASSLVFSTGKLFF	TGTGCCAGCAGCTTAGTGTTTTCCACCGGGAAGCTGTTTTTT
-	TRBJ2-3	-	TRBV7-3	CASSGREESTDTQYF	TGTGCCAGCAGCGGACGGGAAGAAAGCACAGATACGCAGTATTTT
-	TRBJ2-3	-	TRBV12-3/TRBV12-4	CASSLQPPLGTYRTDTQYF	TGTGCCAGCAGTTTACAACCCCCTTTGGGTACCTACAGAACAGATACGCAGTATTTT
many	TRBJ1-1	-	TRBV5-1	CASSPQVGGEAFF	TGCGCCAGCAGCCCCCAGGTAGGGGGTGAAGCTTTCTTT
many	TRBJ2-1	-	TRBV7-2	CASSLYPLGGDNEQFF	TGTGCCAGCAGCTTATACCCCTTGGGGGGAGACAATGAGCAGTTCTTC
many	TRBJ2-1	-	TRBV12-3/TRBV12-4	CASSLTVSSSEQFF	TGTGCCAGCAGTTTGACAGTATCCTCAAGTGAGCAGTTCTTC
many	TRBJ2-7	TRBD2	TRBV29-1	CSVDPGGFGQYF	TGCAGCGTTGATCCGGGGGGTTTTGGGCAGTACTTC
-	TRBJ2-6	-	TRBV12-3/TRBV12-4	CASSAGVSGANVLTF	TGTGCCAGCAGCGCAGGGGTCTCTGGGGCCAACGTCCTGACTTTC
-	TRBJ1-1	-	TRBV6-1	CASSPRGGGTEAFF	TGTGCCAGCAGCCCCCGTGGGGGAGGCACTGAAGCTTTCTTT
many	TRBJ2-3	-	TRBV4-2	CASSQVGGPTDTQYF	TGTGCCAGCAGCCAGGTCGGGGGCCCAACAGATACGCAGTATTTT
many	TRBJ1-1	-	TRBV5-1	CASSGMNTEAFF	TGCGCCAGCAGTGGGATGAACACTGAAGCTTTCTTT
few	TRBJ2-1	TRBD1	TRBV2	CASSASMGDREYNEQFF	TGTGCCAGCAGTGCTTCCATGGGGGACAGGGAATACAATGAGCAGTTCTTC
many	TRBJ2-1	TRBD2	TRBV20-1	CSARDPRRGGLYEQFF	TGCAGTGCTAGAGATCCTCGGCGGGGGGGCCTCTATGAGCAGTTCTTC
few	TRBJ2-3	-	TRBV20-1	CSASGAGTDTQYF	TGCAGTGCTAGCGGAGCGGGCACAGATACGCAGTATTTT
many	TRBJ1-1	-	TRBV5-1	CASSLEVNENTEAFF	TGCGCCAGCAGCTTGGAAGTTAATGAGAACACTGAAGCTTTCTTT
-	TRBJ2-1	-	TRBV5-6	CASTGGGRREQFF	TGTGCCAGCACCGGTGGGGGCCGCAGGGAGCAGTTCTTC
many	TRBJ1-1	-	TRBV5-1	CASAGTGMGNTEAFF	TGCGCCAGCGCCGGGACCGGAATGGGGAACACTGAAGCTTTCTTT
many	TRBJ1-5	-	TRBV12-3/TRBV12-4	CASSWEGGNQPQHF	TGTGCCAGCAGTTGGGAAGGGGGCAATCAGCCCCAGCATTTT
many	TRBJ2-5	TRBD1	TRBV12-3/TRBV12-4	CASSTDRGYETQYF	TGTGCCAGCTCGACAGACAGGGGTTACGAGACCCAGTACTTC
many	TRBJ2-5	TRBD1	TRBV25-1	CASSAKTGGETQYF	TGTGCCAGCAGCGCAAAGACAGGGGGAGAGACCCAGTACTTC
-	TRBJ2-7	TRBD1	TRBV9	CASSARDRAYEQYF	TGTGCCAGCAGCGCCCGGGACAGGGCCTACGAGCAGTACTTC
many	TRBJ1-1	-	TRBV12-3/TRBV12-4	CASSLSRMDTEAFF	TGTGCCAGCAGTTTATCCAGGATGGACACTGAAGCTTTCTTT
many	TRBJ2-7	TRBD2	TRBV5-1	CASSPAGANYEQYF	TGCGCCAGCAGCCCAGCGGGAGCTAACTACGAGCAGTACTTC
few	TRBJ2-4	TRBD2	TRBV28	CASSPPAELAGLLNIQYF	TGTGCCAGCAGTCCACCGGCCGAACTAGCGGGCCTGCTAAACATTCAGTACTTC
-	TRBJ2-2	TRBD1	TRBV19	CASSIEGTGTNTGELFF	TGTGCCAGTAGTATAGAGGGGACAGGGACGAACACCGGGGAGCTGTTTTTT
many	TRBJ2-7	TRBD1	TRBV20-1	CSARALITGDSYEQYF	TGCAGTGCTAGGGCTCTTATCACAGGGGACTCCTACGAGCAGTACTTC
many	TRBJ1-2	-	TRBV5-6	CASSFGQTNNYGYTF	TGTGCCAGCAGCTTCGGACAGACCAATAACTATGGCTACACCTTC
many	TRBJ2-5	-	TRBV6-4	CASSVNPGETQYF	TGTGCCAGCAGTGTAAACCCAGGGGAGACCCAGTACTTC
many	TRBJ2-3	TRBD2	TRBV20-1	CSATRSGSGSGDTQYF	TGCAGTGCTACCCGCTCCGGTAGCGGGAGCGGAGATACGCAGTATTTT
many	TRBJ1-6	-	TRBV21-1	CASRRRGSYNSPLHF	TGTGCCAGCAGGAGGAGGGGCTCCTATAATTCACCCCTCCACTTT
-	TRBJ2-2	TRBD1	TRBV7-2	CASSTPQGAGGELFF	TGTGCCAGCAGCACACCCCAGGGGGCCGGCGGGGAGCTGTTTTTT
many	TRBJ2-2	-	TRBV3-1	CASSQGPAFLNTGELFF	TGTGCCAGCAGCCAAGGCCCAGCATTCCTGAACACCGGGGAGCTGTTTTTT
many	TRBJ2-1	-	TRBV29-1	CSGWGLDNEQFF	TGCAGCGGCTGGGGGCTAGATAATGAGCAGTTCTTC
-	TRBJ2-4	-	TRBV7-9	CASSLAGRGAKNIQYF	TGTGCCAGCAGCTTAGCGGGGCGGGGAGCCAAAAACATTCAGTACTTC
-	TRBJ1-1	-	TRBV5-6	CASSGQQGRNTEAFF	TGTGCCAGCAGCGGCCAACAGGGTAGGAACACTGAAGCTTTCTTT
many	TRBJ2-3	-	TRBV5-1	CASMLGLISGTDTQYF	TGCGCCAGCATGCTCGGCCTTATTTCGGGTACAGATACGCAGTATTTT
few	TRBJ2-1	TRBD2	TRBV7-9	CASSLAGGGNEQFF	TGTGCCAGCTCACTAGCGGGAGGGGGTAATGAGCAGTTCTTC
-	TRBJ2-3	-	TRBV10-3	CAIAPQGRTDTQYF	TGTGCCATTGCACCGCAGGGGAGGACAGATACGCAGTATTTT
-	TRBJ1-3	-	TRBV12-3/TRBV12-4	CASSFSRNGNTIYF	TGTGCCAGCAGTTTCTCTCGAAACGGAAACACCATATATTTT
many	TRBJ1-2	-	TRBV20-1	CSARENRALGETF	TGCAGTGCTAGAGAGAACAGGGCTTTAGGGGAAACCTTC
many	TRBJ2-7	-	TRBV10-3	CAISERSDPLKCEQYF	TGTGCCATCAGTGAAAGGTCGGACCCTTTGAAGTGCGAGCAGTACTTC
many	TRBJ2-7	-	TRBV5-6	CASSSSRDNSYEQYF	TGTGCCAGCAGCTCCTCCCGGGACAACTCCTACGAGCAGTACTTC
-	TRBJ2-3	TRBD1	TRBV20-1	CSAPNPGQGEDTQYF	TGCAGTGCCCCCAACCCCGGCCAGGGGGAAGATACGCAGTATTTT
-	TRBJ1-2	TRBD1	TRBV27	CASRTWDRDGYTF	TGTGCCAGCAGGACATGGGACAGGGATGGCTACACCTTC
many	TRBJ2-1	-	TRBV7-7	CASSLGVLPYNEQFF	TGTGCCAGCAGCTTGGGGGTGCTCCCCTACAATGAGCAGTTCTTC